One T cell receptor beta chain is described in this entry. Its antigen is unidentified. It was across several immunoSEQ plates that each subset's genomic DNA was evenly split. In the original workflow: Filtering differed since immunoSEQ provided only junctions, with no quality scores. Assay: immunoSEQ multiplex PCR; the TCRdb copy retains only in-frame clones and omits some. The D gene and trimming were derived from the DNA, and the V and J assignments and clone size from that table. The table has around 700,000 clones, about two thirds seen once; the top ten hold around 2%. Trimming shortened V by 4 bases and J by 2 bases, and 13 bases separated the two germline ends. Germline CDR1 SNHLY, CDR2 FYNNEI. This CDR3 is built from 15 residues. The data stem from a study of shared clonotypes between healthy human individuals. Study-wide results and caveats: Sharing across four donors was highest in naive CD4 (roughly 5%) and lowest in memory CD8 (about 0.4%).

This TCR came from a young woman in good health. The V call is TRBV2, the J call TRBJ2-3, with D perhaps matching TRBD2 (6 bases). Sequences were obtained from memory CD4+ T cells sorted from blood. The subset here: CD45RA-negative fraction. CDR3 amino acids: CASSGTGVLTDTQYF. As DNA, the CDR3 is TGTGCCAGCAGTGGGACGGGAGTCCTCACAGATACGCAGTATTTT.